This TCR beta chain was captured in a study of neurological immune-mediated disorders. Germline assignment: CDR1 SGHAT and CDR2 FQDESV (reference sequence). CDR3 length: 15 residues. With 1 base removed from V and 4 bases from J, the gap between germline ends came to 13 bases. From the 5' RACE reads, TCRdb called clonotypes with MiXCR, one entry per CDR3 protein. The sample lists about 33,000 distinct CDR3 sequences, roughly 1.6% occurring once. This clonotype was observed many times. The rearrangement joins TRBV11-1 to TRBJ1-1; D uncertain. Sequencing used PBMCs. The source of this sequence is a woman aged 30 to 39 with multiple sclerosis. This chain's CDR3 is CASSLGTLRSTEAFF. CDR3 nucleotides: TGTGCCAGCAGCTTAGGGACCCTAAGAAGCACTGAAGCTTTCTTT.